The 24 T cell receptor beta chains presented below share a single source sample, sequenced in a study of shared clonotypes between healthy human individuals (dated by TCRdb to the early 2020s). CD8 naive samples were CD45RO-negative cells positively selected for CCR7, giving a CD45RA+CCR7+ population that excluded TemRA cells. Library prep was done by the immunoSEQ multiplex PCR assay. Drawn from immuneACCESS, this table holds only the in-frame rearrangements with V and J called that TCRdb kept. Clones are partly lost; checked studies trace under half to an unresolved V gene and leave the rest unexplained. This sample is represented by under 1 million clones; 96% of them were singletons. Less than 0.25% of the sample is held by the ten biggest clonotypes. Sequenced: naive CD8+ T cells sorted from blood. The sample's cell subset or site label is to be understood as: CD45RA+CCR7+. These TCRs come from a man aged 25-45 years in good health.

This chain connects TRBV9 to TRBJ1-2; 7 bases are a match to TRBD1. V lost 7 bases to trimming and J lost 4 bases; unmatched junction nucleotides: 10. CDR3 size: 14 residues. The V gene's germline CDR1 is SGDLS and CDR2 YYNGEE. CDR3 region: CASGLGTDTYGYTF. CDR3 DNA sequence: TGTGCCAGCGGTTTGGGGACAGACACCTATGGCTACACCTTC.

This chain joins TRBV14 and TRBJ2-1, with TRBD1 as a possible D gene (5 bases). Germline V gene lookup returns CDR1 SGHDN and CDR2 FVKESK. Between the trimmed V and J ends, which lost 0 bases and 0 bases, there was a span of 15 bases. CDR3 length: 18 residues. DNA for the CDR3: TGTGCCAGCAGCCAAGACCTCCTCAGGGTGAGCTCCTACAATGAGCAGTTCTTC. Translation: CASSQDLLRVSSYNEQFF.

This chain links TRBV4-2 with TRBJ2-1; D is unclear. The germline V and J ends were trimmed by 0 bases and 8 bases, with 11 bases remaining between them. The CDR3 is 14 residues long. In germline, CDR1 is LGHNA, CDR2 YNFKEQ. CDR3 region: CASSQEWSAYEQFF. The CDR3 DNA follows: TGTGCCAGCAGCCAAGAATGGAGTGCGTATGAGCAGTTCTTC.

This chain joins TRBV7-9 and TRBJ1-1; TRBD1 matches 7 bases. V was pared by 4 bases and J by 7 bases, with 3 bases of the junction left unmatched. This CDR3 comprises 12 residues. Per the germline V gene, CDR1 is SEHNR and CDR2 is FQNEAQ (reference sequence). The CDR3 protein is CASSSQGLEAFF. The CDR3 DNA follows: TGTGCCAGCAGCTCACAGGGGCTTGAAGCTTTCTTT.

This chain links TRBV21-1 with TRBJ1-5; the table's D gene call, TRBD1, was not cross checked with the DNA. TRBV21-1 is tagged as a pseudogene. The CDR3 loop spans 15 amino acids. The CDR3 protein is CASSTRDRRNQPQHF. CDR3 nucleotides: TGTGCCAGCAGCACCCGGGACAGGCGGAATCAGCCCCAGCATTTT.

This sequence joins TRBV4-1 and TRBJ2-1; TRBD2 is a possible D gene (6 bases). The CDR3 loop spans 20 amino acids. Trimming cost V 6 bases and J 2 bases, with 29 bases left between them. CDR1 is MGHRA, CDR2 YSYEKL, per germline. The CDR3 nucleotides read TGCGCCAGCAGGCAGGTGAGCTCGGGAGCCAAAGGGGCTGCCTACAATGAGCAGTTCTTC. Amino acid sequence: CASRQVSSGAKGAAYNEQFF.

In its sample, this clone was seen once. The sample has other DNA sequences that encode this CDR3 too. This chain connects TRBV7-9 to TRBJ1-5; tentative D call: TRBD1 (5 bases). The CDR3 length is 14 residues. V was trimmed by 6 bases and J by 1 base, leaving 10 bases between them. Germline-derived CDR1 and CDR2 are SEHNR and FQNEAQ (reference sequence). CDR3 sequence (DNA): TGTGCCAGCAGTTTTCCAGGGAGCAATCAGCCCCAGCATTTT. Protein sequence: CASSFPGSNQPQHF.

The rearrangement joins TRBV4-1 to TRBJ2-7, with D perhaps matching TRBD2 (6 bases). The CDR3 totals 15 residues. V was trimmed by 0 bases and J by 5 bases, leaving 14 bases between them. Germline lookup yields CDR1 MGHRA and CDR2 YSYEKL. The CDR3 is CASSQDDGSIDEQYF. Written as DNA, the CDR3 is TGCGCCAGCAGCCAAGATGACGGGAGTATCGACGAGCAGTACTTC.

The V call is TRBV5-8, the J call TRBJ1-2; 10 positions agree with TRBD1. Trimming at V came to 0 bases and at J to 2 bases, leaving 4 bases not matched to a gene. Per germline, CDR1 SGHTS and CDR2 YDEGEE. The CDR3 totals 16 residues. The CDR3 DNA follows: TGTGCCAGCAGCTTGGCTGGGACAGGGGCCAACTATGGCTACACCTTC. Translating gives CASSLAGTGANYGYTF.

Points on this clone: Other DNA sequences within the sample encode an identical CDR3. The CDR3 DNA reads TGTGCCAGCAGTTTAGGCCAGGGGAATCAGCCCCAGCATTTT. This codes for CASSLGQGNQPQHF. J is TRBJ1-5 and V is TRBV27; D possibly corresponds to TRBD1 (6 bases). Germline CDR1 and CDR2: MNHEY and SMNVEV (reference sequence). The CDR3 sequence is 14 residues long. Trimming took off 2 bases at V and 4 bases at J, with 9 bases between the two ends.

The chain couples TRBV28 to TRBJ1-2; D gene unclear. Germline CDR1 is MDHEN and CDR2 is SYDVKM. The CDR3 has 13 residues. V lost 6 bases and J 4 bases, leaving 12 bases between the germline ends. CDR3 residues: CASRRGGLYGYTF. CDR3 nucleotide sequence: TGTGCCAGCAGGAGAGGCGGCCTCTATGGCTACACCTTC.

The chain has TRBV29-1 and TRBJ2-1, with D possibly TRBD1 on 7 matching bases. The germline V and J ends were trimmed by 1 base and 3 bases, with 25 bases remaining between them. CDR3 length: 19 amino acids. Germline V gives CDR1 SQVTM, CDR2 ANQGSEA. The CDR3 sequence: CSVEGSDRAQGLNYNEQFF. The CDR3, as DNA: TGCAGCGTTGAAGGGTCAGACAGGGCCCAGGGACTGAACTACAATGAGCAGTTCTTC.

This clone was seen just once. The rearrangement uses TRBV9 and TRBJ2-3; D is uncertain. The CDR3 contains 13 residues. Trimming left V 3 bases short and J 4 bases short, with 9 bases between. Germline assignment: CDR1 SGDLS and CDR2 YYNGEE. CDR3: CASSAYSPDTQYF. The CDR3 nucleotides are TGTGCCAGCAGCGCGTATTCGCCAGATACGCAGTATTTT.

The rearrangement links TRBV7-9 to TRBJ2-1, with D possibly matching TRBD2 (6 bases). Germline loops: CDR1 SEHNR, CDR2 FQNEAQ (reference sequence). Trimming stripped 6 bases from V and 12 bases from J, with 12 bases between. The CDR3 totals 11 residues. The CDR3 here is CASSPLGGQFF. The CDR3 nucleotides are TGTGCCAGCAGTCCCTTGGGGGGGCAGTTCTTC.

This clone has just one count. This chain links TRBV5-1 with TRBJ2-1; 8 bases agree with TRBD2. The junction had 13 bases not matched to a gene; V was cut back by 2 bases and J by 0 bases. This CDR3 contains 19 residues. Germline V CDR1 and CDR2: SGHRS, YFSETQ. CDR3 DNA: TGCGCCAGCAGCTTTTCGGTAGTAGCGGGGTTAAGCTCCTACAATGAGCAGTTCTTC. This encodes CASSFSVVAGLSSYNEQFF.

The chain has TRBV7-3 and TRBJ1-1; weak D call: TRBD1 (5 bases). V was cut by 5 bases and J by 1 base, with 20 bases left in between. The germline gives CDR1 SGHTA, CDR2 FQGTGA. This CDR3 region has 17 residues. The CDR3 region is CASSPIAKGMGNTEAFF. The CDR3 DNA reads as TGTGCCAGCAGCCCCATAGCTAAGGGGATGGGGAACACTGAAGCTTTCTTT.

Here the CDR3 DNA reads TGTGCCAGCAGCCACAAGGGACTAGCGGTAGACAATGAGCAGTTCTTC. Its translation: CASSHKGLAVDNEQFF. This chain uses TRBV7-2 with TRBJ2-1, with TRBD2 matching 11 bases. After removal of 5 bases from V and 5 bases from J, the junction contained 8 bases not matched to a gene. CDR3 length: 16 residues. Germline V CDR1 and CDR2: SGHTA, FQGNSA.

V is TRBV4-3 and J is TRBJ2-7; D is unclear. The CDR3 sequence is 15 residues long. Germline V gives CDR1 LGHNA, CDR2 YSLEER. The V end lost 0 bases, the J end lost 0 bases, and 9 bases lay between the germline ends. The CDR3 loop is CASSQDRAGSYEQYF. CDR3 bases: TGCGCCAGCAGCCAAGATCGGGCAGGCTCCTACGAGCAGTACTTC.

The chain carries TRBV7-9 and TRBJ2-1; TRBD2 might be the D (6 bases). The germline gives CDR1 SEHNR, CDR2 FQNEAQ (reference sequence). The CDR3 is 14 amino acids. Trimming removed 5 bases at V and 8 bases at J, with 16 bases between. In nucleotides, the CDR3 is TGTGCCAGCAGCCTGTGGGAGGCCAATTATGAGCAGTTCTTC. Its translation: CASSLWEANYEQFF.

V usage is TRBV11-2 and J usage is TRBJ1-1; 9 bases align to TRBD1. The V and J ends lost 5 bases and 5 bases, in that order; junction bases with no gene match: 6. The germline V gene encodes CDR1 SGHAT and CDR2 FQNNGV. This CDR3 spans 14 amino acids. CDR3 residues: CASSANRGPTEAFF. The DNA for the CDR3 is TGTGCCAGCAGCGCTAACAGGGGGCCAACTGAAGCTTTCTTT.

This chain uses TRBV2 with TRBJ2-7, with 7 bases aligning to TRBD1. This CDR3 region has 13 residues. Germline lookup yields CDR1 SNHLY and CDR2 FYNNEI. J was trimmed by 2 bases and V by 10 bases; bases with no gene match: 8. The CDR3 DNA sequence: TGTGCCACCTCTCTAACAGGGGCCTACGAGCAGTACTTC. Protein: CATSLTGAYEQYF.

V gene TRBV28 combines with J gene TRBJ2-2; TRBD2 matches 8 bases. The V and J ends lost 2 bases and 6 bases, in that order; junction bases with no gene match: 5. Germline lookup yields CDR1 MDHEN and CDR2 SYDVKM. The CDR3 has 15 amino acids. CDR3 region: CASSLMREDPGELFF. As DNA, the CDR3 is TGTGCCAGCAGTTTAATGCGGGAGGATCCCGGGGAGCTGTTTTTT.

V gene TRBV10-3 combines with J gene TRBJ1-2; D is perhaps TRBD1 (5 bases). The CDR3 loop spans 13 amino acids. Germline CDR1 is ENHRY and CDR2 is SYGVKD. V lost 8 bases, J lost 7 bases, and 17 bases lay in between. CDR3 region: CAIQTVEGAGYTF. The CDR3 coding sequence is TGTGCCATCCAGACAGTTGAGGGAGCTGGCTACACCTTC.

J is TRBJ2-7 and V is TRBV5-6; maybe TRBD2 (5 bases). V was clipped by 4 bases and J by 3 bases, with 14 bases between them. CDR1 SGHDT and CDR2 YYEEEE come from the germline V gene. The CDR3 is 14 amino acids. The DNA of the CDR3 is TGTGCCAGCAGCAGCACTAGGTACCACTACGAGCAGTACTTC. Translating it yields CASSSTRYHYEQYF.